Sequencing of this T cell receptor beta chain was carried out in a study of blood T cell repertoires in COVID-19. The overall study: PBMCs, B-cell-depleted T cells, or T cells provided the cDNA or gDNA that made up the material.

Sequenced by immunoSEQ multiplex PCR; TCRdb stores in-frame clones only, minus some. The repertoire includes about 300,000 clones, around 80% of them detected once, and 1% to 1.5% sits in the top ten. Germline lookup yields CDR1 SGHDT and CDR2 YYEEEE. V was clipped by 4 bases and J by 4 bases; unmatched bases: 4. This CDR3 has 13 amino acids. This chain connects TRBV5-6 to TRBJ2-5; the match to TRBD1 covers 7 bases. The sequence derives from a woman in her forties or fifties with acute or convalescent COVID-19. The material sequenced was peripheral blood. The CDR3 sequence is CASSLSGGETQYF. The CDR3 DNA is TGTGCCAGCAGCCTCTCAGGGGGAGAGACCCAGTACTTC.